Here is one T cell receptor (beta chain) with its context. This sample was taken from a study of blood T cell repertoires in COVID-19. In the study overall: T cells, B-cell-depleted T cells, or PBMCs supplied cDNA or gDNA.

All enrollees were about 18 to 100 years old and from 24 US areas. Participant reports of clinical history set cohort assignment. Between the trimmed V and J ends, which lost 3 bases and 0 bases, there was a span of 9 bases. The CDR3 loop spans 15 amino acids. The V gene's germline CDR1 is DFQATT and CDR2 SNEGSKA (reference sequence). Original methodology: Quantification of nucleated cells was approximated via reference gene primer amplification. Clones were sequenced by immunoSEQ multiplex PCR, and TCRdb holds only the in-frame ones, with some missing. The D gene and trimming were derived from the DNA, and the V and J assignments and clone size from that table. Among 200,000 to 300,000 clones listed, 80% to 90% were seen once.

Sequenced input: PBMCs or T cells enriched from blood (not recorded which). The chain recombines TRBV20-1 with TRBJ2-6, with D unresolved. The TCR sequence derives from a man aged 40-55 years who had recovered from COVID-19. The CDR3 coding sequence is TGCAGTGCTAGTTCTATCCTCTCTGGGGCCAACGTCCTGACTTTC. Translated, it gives CSASSILSGANVLTF.